This is a list of T cell receptor beta chains from one sample in a study of T cell repertoires in cytomegalovirus infection. TCRdb fed the reads into MiXCR, producing one record per CDR3 protein. This sample has about 150,000 distinct CDR3 sequences, with around a quarter found just once. Sequencing was performed on PBMCs. The receptors originated from a human donor in good health (CMV status not recorded). Some clones in this sample may be carry-over from other donors' samples. CDR3s include the opening cysteine and the closing phenylalanine or tryptophan. Fields, in order: V gene, clone size, J gene, D gene, CDR3 DNA, CDR3 protein. The D gene is left open where the match is weak. Rows may omit the clone size; those that give it use once, few, many or a size class.

V gene: TRBV6-5
clone size: -
J gene: TRBJ2-3
D gene: -
CDR3 DNA: TGTGCCAGCAGACCCAATTTCGGCACAGATACGCAGTATTTT
CDR3 protein: CASRPNFGTDTQYF

V gene: TRBV6-2/TRBV6-3
clone size: -
J gene: TRBJ2-2
D gene: -
CDR3 DNA: TGTGCCAGCAGTTACAGGGAGGCCTCGAACACCGGGGAGCTGTTTTTT
CDR3 protein: CASSYREASNTGELFF

V gene: TRBV14
clone size: many
J gene: TRBJ2-2
D gene: TRBD1
CDR3 DNA: TGTGCCAGCAGCCAGAGGACAGGGGCGAACACCGGGGAGCTGTTTTTT
CDR3 protein: CASSQRTGANTGELFF

V gene: TRBV7-2
clone size: -
J gene: TRBJ2-2
D gene: -
CDR3 DNA: TGTGCCAGCAGCTTAGCGGCGACAGAATTGGCCGGGGAGCTGTTTTTT
CDR3 protein: CASSLAATELAGELFF

V gene: TRBV2
clone size: -
J gene: TRBJ1-5
D gene: -
CDR3 DNA: TGTGCCAGCAGTGAGGATTATAGCAATCAGCCCCAGCATTTT
CDR3 protein: CASSEDYSNQPQHF

V gene: TRBV6-2/TRBV6-3
clone size: few
J gene: TRBJ2-1
D gene: TRBD2
CDR3 DNA: TGTGCCAGCAGCCGGGACTACAACAATGAGCAGTTCTTC
CDR3 protein: CASSRDYNNEQFF

V gene: TRBV20-1
clone size: few
J gene: TRBJ2-7
D gene: TRBD1
CDR3 DNA: TGCAGTGCTAAAAGCCCTTCTACAGGGGTTGGTTACGAGCAGTACTTC
CDR3 protein: CSAKSPSTGVGYEQYF

V gene: TRBV28
clone size: few
J gene: TRBJ1-2
D gene: -
CDR3 DNA: TGTGCCAGCAGTGGGGGACTTAGTGGCTACACCTTC
CDR3 protein: CASSGGLSGYTF

V gene: TRBV19
clone size: few
J gene: TRBJ2-6
D gene: -
CDR3 DNA: TGTGCCAGTAGCGGACGGAGCTCTGGGGCCAACGTCCTGACTTTC
CDR3 protein: CASSGRSSGANVLTF

V gene: TRBV20-1
clone size: few
J gene: TRBJ1-2
D gene: TRBD1
CDR3 DNA: TGCAGTGCCATAGAGCCACGACAGGGTTCGGATGGCTACACCTTC
CDR3 protein: CSAIEPRQGSDGYTF

V gene: TRBV19
clone size: once
J gene: TRBJ1-1
D gene: -
CDR3 DNA: TGTGCCAGTAGTATAGTAAGTCTGAACACTGAAGCTTACTTT
CDR3 protein: CASSIVSLNTEAYF

V gene: TRBV7-8
clone size: many
J gene: TRBJ1-5
D gene: -
CDR3 DNA: TGTGCCAGCAGCTTAGCCGGGACGGGGGGAAATCAGCCCCAGCATTTT
CDR3 protein: CASSLAGTGGNQPQHF

V gene: TRBV6-5
clone size: -
J gene: TRBJ1-5
D gene: -
CDR3 DNA: TGTGCCAGCAGTTTGGAACCCAATCAGCCCCAGCATTTT
CDR3 protein: CASSLEPNQPQHF

V gene: TRBV7-6
clone size: -
J gene: TRBJ2-2
D gene: TRBD2
CDR3 DNA: TGTGCCAGCAGCTTTTCTAGCGGAAACACCGGGGAGCTGTTTTTT
CDR3 protein: CASSFSSGNTGELFF

V gene: TRBV28
clone size: few
J gene: TRBJ1-3
D gene: TRBD1
CDR3 DNA: TGTGCCAGCAGTTTACCCACAGGGGTTGGAAACACCATATATTTT
CDR3 protein: CASSLPTGVGNTIYF

V gene: TRBV29-1
clone size: -
J gene: TRBJ2-1
D gene: -
CDR3 DNA: TGCAGCGTTAGAAGCGGGTCGTACAATGAGCAGTTCTTC
CDR3 protein: CSVRSGSYNEQFF

V gene: TRBV5-5
clone size: few
J gene: TRBJ1-1
D gene: -
CDR3 DNA: TGTGCCAGCAACAGAAATCCGAACACTGAAGCTTTCTTT
CDR3 protein: CASNRNPNTEAFF

V gene: TRBV28
clone size: few
J gene: TRBJ2-3
D gene: -
CDR3 DNA: TGTGCCAGCAGTCTAGAGACTAGCACAGATACGCAGTATTTT
CDR3 protein: CASSLETSTDTQYF

V gene: TRBV25-1
clone size: few
J gene: TRBJ2-3
D gene: TRBD1
CDR3 DNA: TGTGCCAGCAGTGACTCACGGACAGGAACAGATACGCAGTATTTT
CDR3 protein: CASSDSRTGTDTQYF

V gene: TRBV7-2
clone size: many
J gene: TRBJ2-6
D gene: -
CDR3 DNA: TGTGCCAGCAGCTTAGATAATGGATCTGGGGCCAACGTCCTGACTTTC
CDR3 protein: CASSLDNGSGANVLTF

V gene: TRBV7-2
clone size: many
J gene: TRBJ2-2
D gene: TRBD2
CDR3 DNA: TGTGCCAGCAGCTTAGCCCCGGGACTAGCGCCCGGGGAGCTGTTTTTT
CDR3 protein: CASSLAPGLAPGELFF

V gene: TRBV12-3/TRBV12-4
clone size: few
J gene: TRBJ1-2
D gene: -
CDR3 DNA: TGTGCCAGCAGTCCGGGGCGGTATTATGGCTACACCTTC
CDR3 protein: CASSPGRYYGYTF

V gene: TRBV4-3
clone size: -
J gene: TRBJ1-4
D gene: -
CDR3 DNA: TGCGCCAGCAGCCAAGGGACGAAGAATAATGAAAAACTGTTTTTT
CDR3 protein: CASSQGTKNNEKLFF

V gene: TRBV3-1
clone size: -
J gene: TRBJ2-1
D gene: -
CDR3 DNA: TGTGCCAGCGGCGATTCCTACAATGAGCAGTTCTTC
CDR3 protein: CASGDSYNEQFF

V gene: TRBV6-1
clone size: -
J gene: TRBJ1-2
D gene: TRBD1
CDR3 DNA: TGTGCCAGCACCGGGACAGAGAGTCGGGGCTACACCTTC
CDR3 protein: CASTGTESRGYTF

V gene: TRBV6-4
clone size: -
J gene: TRBJ2-3
D gene: -
CDR3 DNA: TGTGCCAGCAGTGACAGCGGACTTTTCACAGATACGCAGTATTTT
CDR3 protein: CASSDSGLFTDTQYF

V gene: TRBV7-8
clone size: many
J gene: TRBJ2-5
D gene: TRBD2
CDR3 DNA: TGTGCCAGCAGACTAGGATGGGCGGGAGGGGGAGAGACCCAGTACTTC
CDR3 protein: CASRLGWAGGGETQYF

V gene: TRBV27
clone size: few
J gene: TRBJ2-6
D gene: TRBD1
CDR3 DNA: TGTGCCAGCAGTAGGGCCGGGACAGGGTTCTCTGGGGCCAACGTCCTGACTTTC
CDR3 protein: CASSRAGTGFSGANVLTF

V gene: TRBV10-3
clone size: -
J gene: TRBJ1-1
D gene: -
CDR3 DNA: TGTGCCATCAGTGAGGCGGGTTTTTGGGCTTTCTTT
CDR3 protein: CAISEAGFWAFF

V gene: TRBV7-9
clone size: -
J gene: TRBJ2-7
D gene: TRBD2
CDR3 DNA: TGTGCCAGCAGCCTAGCGGGCCGGACCTACGAGCAGTACTTC
CDR3 protein: CASSLAGRTYEQYF

V gene: TRBV7-2
clone size: -
J gene: TRBJ1-5
D gene: -
CDR3 DNA: TGTGCCAGCAGCTTAAGTACCAATCAGCCCCGGCATTTT
CDR3 protein: CASSLSTNQPRHF

V gene: TRBV20-1
clone size: -
J gene: TRBJ2-1
D gene: -
CDR3 DNA: TGCAGTGCTAGAGAGGACGGTGAGCAGTTCTTC
CDR3 protein: CSAREDGEQFF

V gene: TRBV5-1
clone size: -
J gene: TRBJ2-5
D gene: -
CDR3 DNA: TGCGCCAGCAGCGGTACAGGGCTGGAGACCCAGTACTTC
CDR3 protein: CASSGTGLETQYF

V gene: TRBV30
clone size: few
J gene: TRBJ1-1
D gene: -
CDR3 DNA: TGTGCCTCGTTACGGCCAACAGGGAAGAGAGCTTTCTTT
CDR3 protein: CASLRPTGKRAFF

V gene: TRBV9
clone size: -
J gene: TRBJ1-5
D gene: -
CDR3 DNA: TGTGCCAGCAGCGCCCGCGGACAGAGTTCGCAGCCCCAGCATTTT
CDR3 protein: CASSARGQSSQPQHF

V gene: TRBV2
clone size: -
J gene: TRBJ1-5
D gene: -
CDR3 DNA: TGTGCCAGCAAAGGCATACCAAATCAGCCCCAGCATTTT
CDR3 protein: CASKGIPNQPQHF

V gene: TRBV12-3/TRBV12-4
clone size: few
J gene: TRBJ2-7
D gene: -
CDR3 DNA: TGTGCCAGCAGGGTCTTGGGGGGCAACGAGCAGTACTTC
CDR3 protein: CASRVLGGNEQYF

V gene: TRBV4-2
clone size: few
J gene: TRBJ2-7
D gene: TRBD2
CDR3 DNA: TGTGCCAGCAGCCAAGATCGGACTAGCGTTTCCTACGAGCAGTACTTC
CDR3 protein: CASSQDRTSVSYEQYF

V gene: TRBV29-1
clone size: few
J gene: TRBJ1-5
D gene: -
CDR3 DNA: TGCAGCGTTGGGGAGGGTTATCAGCCCCAGCATTTT
CDR3 protein: CSVGEGYQPQHF

V gene: TRBV6-2/TRBV6-3
clone size: few
J gene: TRBJ2-2
D gene: TRBD1
CDR3 DNA: TGTGCCAGCCGGGACAGGGAGTACACCGGGGAGCTGTTTTTT
CDR3 protein: CASRDREYTGELFF

V gene: TRBV7-9
clone size: -
J gene: TRBJ2-5
D gene: TRBD2
CDR3 DNA: TGTGCCAGCAGCTTACCCCTACTAGCGAAAGAGACCCAGTACTTC
CDR3 protein: CASSLPLLAKETQYF

V gene: TRBV7-2
clone size: many
J gene: TRBJ2-7
D gene: -
CDR3 DNA: TGTGCCAGCAGCTTAGAGAGGGGGAGTGGCGAGCAGTACTTC
CDR3 protein: CASSLERGSGEQYF

V gene: TRBV29-1
clone size: few
J gene: TRBJ2-5
D gene: TRBD2
CDR3 DNA: TGCAGCGCCGTATCGGGTTCTAGCGGAGTCAGGGAGACCCAGTACTTC
CDR3 protein: CSAVSGSSGVRETQYF

V gene: TRBV10-3
clone size: few
J gene: TRBJ2-7
D gene: -
CDR3 DNA: TGTGCCATCGGGGACTTACCCGTCTCCTACGAGCAGTACTTC
CDR3 protein: CAIGDLPVSYEQYF

V gene: TRBV5-1
clone size: -
J gene: TRBJ2-5
D gene: TRBD1
CDR3 DNA: TGCGCCAGCAGCCCTGGACAGGGGGTACTGGTTCAAGAGACCCAGTACTTC
CDR3 protein: CASSPGQGVLVQETQYF

V gene: TRBV5-1
clone size: -
J gene: TRBJ2-7
D gene: -
CDR3 DNA: TGCGCCAGCAGCTTGGACACAGGGAAGGGCGAGCAGTACTTC
CDR3 protein: CASSLDTGKGEQYF

V gene: TRBV6-1
clone size: -
J gene: TRBJ2-3
D gene: -
CDR3 DNA: TGTGCCAGCAGTGACCGGGGCAGATGGGAGTATTTT
CDR3 protein: CASSDRGRWEYF

V gene: TRBV19
clone size: few
J gene: TRBJ2-2
D gene: -
CDR3 DNA: TGTGCCAGTAGTGACTGGAACACCGGGGAGCTGTTTTTT
CDR3 protein: CASSDWNTGELFF

V gene: TRBV7-2
clone size: many
J gene: TRBJ2-2
D gene: -
CDR3 DNA: TGTGCCAGCTTATGGGGGTCGTCGACCGGGGAGCTGTTTTTT
CDR3 protein: CASLWGSSTGELFF

V gene: TRBV20-1
clone size: once
J gene: TRBJ1-3
D gene: -
CDR3 DNA: TGCAGTGCCCGTTCGACGGTGAGCTCTGGAAACACCATATATTTT
CDR3 protein: CSARSTVSSGNTIYF

V gene: TRBV28
clone size: few
J gene: TRBJ2-4
D gene: -
CDR3 DNA: TGTGCCAGCAGTTTAGGTTCAGGGTACCATGACAAAAACATTCAGTACTTC
CDR3 protein: CASSLGSGYHDKNIQYF